Listed here are 15 T cell receptor beta chains from one sample, sequenced in a study of CD8+CD57+ T cells in acquired aplastic anemia. The study profiled TCR beta VDJ and CDR3 using genomic DNA as template. TCRdb itself ran the reads through MiXCR, one entry per CDR3 protein. This table has 250,000 or so distinct CDR3 sequences, around 46% appearing once. Before being chosen for sequencing, patients had shown CD8+CD57+ cell expansion by flow cytometry. The sequenced sample was sorted CD4+, CD8+, or CD8+CD57+ T cells (not recorded which) from PBMCs. These TCRs come from a human donor with aplastic anemia.

This sequence joins TRBV5-4 and TRBJ2-4; D ambiguous. This CDR3 contains 15 residues. Germline CDR1 and CDR2: SGHNT and YYREEE (reference sequence). V lost 2 bases and J 0 bases, leaving 9 bases between the germline ends. The CDR3 DNA reads as TGTGCCAGCAGCTTAGGGTACTTAGCCAAAAACATTCAGTACTTC. It yields the protein CASSLGYLAKNIQYF.

The chain employs TRBV19 and TRBJ1-2, with a weak D call TRBD1 (5 bases). This CDR3 has 12 amino acids. Germline V gene sequence: CDR1 LNHDA, CDR2 SQIVND (reference sequence). V lost 7 bases and J 5 bases, leaving 11 bases between the germline ends. The CDR3 bases are TGTGCCAGTACCAGGACACCATATGGCTACACCTTC. It specifies CASTRTPYGYTF.

V usage is TRBV30 and J usage is TRBJ2-3, with a weak D call TRBD1 (7 bases). The CDR3 is 13 residues long. V was clipped by 2 bases and J by 4 bases, with 10 bases between them. CDR1 is GTSNPN and CDR2 is SVGIG in the germline V gene (reference sequence). CDR3 nucleotides: TGTGCCTGGAGTACAGGGGAGGCAGATACGCAGTATTTT. Amino acids: CAWSTGEADTQYF.

The chain uses TRBV13 and TRBJ1-1; maybe TRBD1 (5 bases). Trimming pared 8 bases from V and 0 bases from J, leaving 13 bases between. The CDR3 runs to 14 residues. Germline V lookup: CDR1 PRHDT, CDR2 FYEKMQ (reference sequence). The CDR3 protein is CASGGGYLNTEAFF. The CDR3 nucleotides read TGTGCCAGCGGGGGGGGGTACCTGAACACTGAAGCTTTCTTT.

In DNA form, the CDR3 reads TGTGCCAGTACCCTCTCACAGGGGTCACTTTCACCCCTCCACTTT. This encodes CASTLSQGSLSPLHF. This rearrangement joins TRBV19 to TRBJ1-6; the match to TRBD1 covers 7 bases. Germline CDR1 and CDR2: LNHDA and SQIVND (reference sequence). Unmatched junction bases numbered 12, after V lost 7 bases and J lost 9 bases. The CDR3 loop spans 15 amino acids. The full variable domain, its missing parts supplied by reference TRBV19 and TRBJ1-6, is DGGITQSPKYLFRKEGQNVTLSCEQNLNHDAMYWYRQDPGQGLRLIYYSQIVNDFQKGDIAEGYSVSREKKESFPLTVTSAQKNPTAFYLCASTLSQGSLSPLHFGNGTRLTVT.

This clonotype was found many times. V is TRBV29-1 and J is TRBJ2-5, with TRBD2 as a possible D gene (5 bases). Germline V gene lookup returns CDR1 SQVTM and CDR2 ANQGSEA. The CDR3 length is 14 residues. V lost 0 bases and J 5 bases, leaving 13 bases between the germline ends. CDR3 loop: CSVEDPRREETQYF. The CDR3 nucleotides are TGCAGCGTTGAAGATCCCAGAAGGGAGGAGACCCAGTACTTC.

Comment on this clonotype: A single base separates this from a much larger clone, so it may be a read error. The chain has TRBV20-1 and TRBJ2-2, with TRBD1 identical over 9 bases. Trimming at V came to 6 bases and at J to 0 bases, leaving 11 bases not matched to a gene. Germline V gives CDR1 DFQATT, CDR2 SNEGSKA (reference sequence). This CDR3 has 17 amino acids. CDR3 sequence reads: CSASTGTGIANTGELFF. CDR3 nucleotides: TGCAGTGCGTCGACCGGGACAGGGATCGCGAACACCGGGGAGCTGTTTTTT.

The rearrangement joins TRBV6-4 to TRBJ2-3, with 14 bases fitting TRBD2. The CDR3 has 17 residues. V was pared by 2 bases and J by 5 bases, with 6 bases of the junction left unmatched. Germline CDR1 is MRHNA and CDR2 is SNTAGT. The CDR3 loop reads CASSDEGLAGGVDTQYF. DNA of the CDR3: TGTGCCAGCAGTGACGAAGGACTAGCGGGAGGCGTAGATACGCAGTATTTT.

This clonotype was recorded many times. The V gene is TRBV2, the J gene TRBJ2-3; the match to TRBD1 covers 10 bases. The V gene's germline CDR1 is SNHLY and CDR2 FYNNEI. This CDR3 comprises 16 residues. Losses at the gene ends were 6 bases for V and 4 bases for J; bases not matched to a gene: 10. CDR3 region: CASSPHRDRGPDTQYF. Written as DNA, the CDR3 is TGTGCCAGCAGCCCACACCGGGACAGGGGTCCAGATACGCAGTATTTT.

This clonotype was seen only a few times. This sequence joins TRBV6-5 and TRBJ1-1; TRBD1 matches 7 bases. J gave up 0 bases and V 6 bases, and 10 bases lay outside the gene matches. The CDR3 extends over 16 amino acids. Germline V gene data show CDR1 as MNHEY and CDR2 as SVGAGI. The CDR3, as DNA: TGTGCCAGCAGAGTAACAGGGGAATGGATGAACACTGAAGCTTTCTTT. This gives the protein CASRVTGEWMNTEAFF.

This chain joins TRBV19 and TRBJ2-3; 8 nucleotides agree with TRBD1. With 4 bases clipped from V and 0 bases from J, the junction kept 3 bases outside the gene matches. The CDR3 has 15 residues. Per the germline V gene, CDR1 is LNHDA and CDR2 is SQIVND (reference sequence). CDR3 in amino acids: CASSTNRGSTDTQYF. CDR3 in DNA: TGTGCCAGTAGTACCAACAGGGGGAGCACAGATACGCAGTATTTT. The complete variable domain, with remaining parts taken from reference TRBV19 and TRBJ2-3, reads DGGITQSPKYLFRKEGQNVTLSCEQNLNHDAMYWYRQDPGQGLRLIYYSQIVNDFQKGDIAEGYSVSREKKESFPLTVTSAQKNPTAFYLCASSTNRGSTDTQYFGPGTRLTVL.

The chain employs TRBV30 and TRBJ1-1, with D unresolved. The germline CDR1 and CDR2 sequences are GTSNPN and SVGIG (reference sequence). The V end lost 4 bases, the J end lost 0 bases, and 9 bases lay between the germline ends. The CDR3 totals 13 residues. CDR3 coding DNA: TGTGCCTGGACAGCGTACATGAACACTGAAGCTTTCTTT. Its protein is CAWTAYMNTEAFF.

Ten or more counts support this clonotype. At one of its ends the junction is not consistent with the germline gene, which may arise from a read error. The V gene is TRBV6-6, the J gene TRBJ2-7; 7 nucleotides align to TRBD1. Germline V gene sequence: CDR1 MNHNY, CDR2 SVGAGI (reference sequence). This CDR3 is built from 15 residues. The CDR3 region is CASSSTIGQAGEKYF. The DNA for the CDR3 is TGTGCCAGCAGTTCCACAATTGGACAGGCGGGCGAGAAGTACTTC.

This clonotype was found many times. J is TRBJ2-7 and V is TRBV2; no firm D call. CDR3 length equals 14 residues. V was trimmed by 6 bases and J by 0 bases, leaving 12 bases between them. Per the germline V gene, CDR1 is SNHLY and CDR2 is FYNNEI. CDR3 amino acids: CASSPGGDSYEQYF. The CDR3, as DNA: TGTGCCAGCAGCCCCGGTGGGGACTCCTACGAGCAGTACTTC.

The V call is TRBV10-3, the J call TRBJ1-1, with 9 bases identical to TRBD1. CDR1 is ENHRY and CDR2 is SYGVKD in the germline V gene. After removal of 10 bases from V and 6 bases from J, the junction contained 15 bases not matched to a gene. The CDR3 covers 15 residues. The CDR3 nucleotides read TGTGCCAGCCGGAGATCCGGGACAGGGACCTCTGAAGCTTTCTTT. Translating it yields CASRRSGTGTSEAFF.